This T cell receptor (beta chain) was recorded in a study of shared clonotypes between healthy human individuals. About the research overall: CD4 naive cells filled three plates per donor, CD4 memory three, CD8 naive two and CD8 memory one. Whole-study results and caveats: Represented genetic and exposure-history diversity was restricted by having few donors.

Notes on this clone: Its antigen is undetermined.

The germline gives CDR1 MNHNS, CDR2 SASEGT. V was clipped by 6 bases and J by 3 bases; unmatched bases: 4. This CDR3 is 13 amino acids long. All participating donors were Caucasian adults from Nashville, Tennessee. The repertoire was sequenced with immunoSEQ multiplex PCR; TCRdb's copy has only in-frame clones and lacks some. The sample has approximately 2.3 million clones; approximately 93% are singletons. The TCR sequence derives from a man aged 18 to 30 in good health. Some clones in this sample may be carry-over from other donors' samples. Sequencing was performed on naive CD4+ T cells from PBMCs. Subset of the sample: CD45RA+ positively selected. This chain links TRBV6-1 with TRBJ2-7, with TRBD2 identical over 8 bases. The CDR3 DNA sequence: TGTGCCAGCAGCCCTACTAGCGGCTACGAGCAGTACTTC. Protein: CASSPTSGYEQYF.